Listed here are 21 T cell receptor beta chains from one sample, sequenced in a study of cytomegalovirus exposure and HLA in healthy donors. Amplification used 60 Vbeta primers and 13 Jbeta primers. The method was immunoSEQ multiplex PCR; TCRdb's version includes in-frame clones alone and lacks a portion of them. This sample has 110,000 or so clones, with 81% found just once. Sequencing used PBMCs. Receptors originate from a woman in her thirties or forties in good health and CMV-seronegative.

V and J are TRBV27 and TRBJ2-7; D remains ambiguous. Germline V gene lookup returns CDR1 MNHEY and CDR2 SMNVEV (reference sequence). This CDR3 region has 13 residues. Trimming took 6 bases from V and 1 from J, leaving 10 bases between them. For the CDR3, the DNA is TGTGCCAGCAGCCAGACTGAATCCTACGAGCAGTACTTC. Protein product: CASSQTESYEQYF.

This clone appeared a single time. The chain couples TRBV10-2 to TRBJ2-1; 7 bases map to TRBD2. The CDR3 sequence is 13 residues long. Germline V gene sequence: CDR1 WSHSY, CDR2 SAAADI. Trimming at V came to 6 bases and at J to 8 bases, leaving 7 bases not matched to a gene. CDR3 loop: CASSQTSADEQFF. In DNA form, the CDR3 reads TGCGCCAGCAGCCAAACTAGCGCCGATGAGCAGTTCTTC.

The V call is TRBV10-3, the J call TRBJ2-7; D is uncertain. The V and J ends lost 0 bases and 3 bases respectively, with 6 bases between them. Per the germline V gene, CDR1 is ENHRY and CDR2 is SYGVKD. CDR3 size: 13 residues. The CDR3: CAISESLIYEQYF. CDR3 in DNA: TGTGCCATCAGTGAGTCCCTTATCTACGAGCAGTACTTC.

This chain joins TRBV27 and TRBJ2-7; D is possibly TRBD2 (5 bases). The germline V and J ends were trimmed by 5 bases and 7 bases, with 21 bases remaining between them. The CDR3 is 15 amino acids. The germline gives CDR1 MNHEY, CDR2 SMNVEV (reference sequence). In DNA, the CDR3 is TGTGCCAGCAGTGCGAGGGCGCGGGCTAATTGGGAGCAGTACTTC. Its protein is CASSARARANWEQYF.

A single count supports this clone. The CDR3 protein is CASRLTSGSWEQYF. The CDR3 nucleotides read TGCGCCAGCAGACTAACTAGCGGGAGTTGGGAGCAGTACTTC. V usage is TRBV5-1 and J usage is TRBJ2-7, with TRBD2 identical over 11 bases. V gave up 5 bases and J gave up 7 bases; unmatched junction bases: 8. The CDR3 extends over 14 amino acids. From germline, CDR1 is SGHRS and CDR2 YFSETQ.

This sequence joins TRBV7-8 and TRBJ2-5, with 9 bases aligning to TRBD1. The trim removed 0 bases at V and 6 bases at J, leaving 5 bases unmatched. CDR3 length: 15 residues. Germline V CDR1 and CDR2: SGHVS, FQNEAQ. CDR3 in DNA: TGTGCCAGCAGCTTAGCACAGGGGGCAGGAAAGACCCAGTACTTC. Its translation: CASSLAQGAGKTQYF.

This chain links TRBV14 with TRBJ2-7; TRBD2 is a possible D gene (6 bases). Germline assignment: CDR1 SGHDN and CDR2 FVKESK. The CDR3 length is 14 residues. Trimming removed 6 bases from V and 6 bases from J, with 18 bases in between. CDR3 sequence (DNA): TGTGCCAGCAGTCCCACCCAGACTAGGGGCGAGCAGTACTTC. It yields the protein CASSPTQTRGEQYF. Full variable domain (outside the CDR3, taken from reference TRBV14 and TRBJ2-7): EAGVTQFPSHSVIEKGQTVTLRCDPISGHDNLYWYRRVMGKEIKFLLHFVKESKQDESGMPNNRFLAERTGGTYSTLKVQPAELEDSGVYFCASSPTQTRGEQYFGPGTRLTVT.

The genes are TRBV7-2 and TRBJ2-5; 7 bases agree with TRBD2. The J call may be faulty, since TRBJ2-7 better matches the DNA end. The CDR3 consists of 16 residues. Germline V CDR1 and CDR2: SGHTA, FQGNSA. The CDR3: CASSFGMGGRINEQYF. The CDR3 coding sequence is TGTGCCAGCAGCTTCGGGATGGGCGGGAGAATCAACGAGCAGTACTTC.

The V and J genes are TRBV18 and TRBJ2-7; D is perhaps TRBD2 (5 bases). The CDR3 is made up of 11 amino acids. CDR1 is KGHSH, CDR2 LQKENI, per germline. Trimming removed 5 bases at V and 7 bases at J, with 9 bases between. The CDR3 region is CASSTPGEQYF. Written as DNA, the CDR3 is TGTGCCAGCTCAACGCCGGGAGAGCAGTACTTC.

V is TRBV18 and J is TRBJ1-4, with 7 bases lining up with TRBD1. The CDR3 spans 15 residues. V was clipped by 6 bases and J by 7 bases; unmatched bases: 11. Germline CDR1 reads KGHSH; CDR2 reads LQKENI. The CDR3 nucleotides are TGTGCCAGCTCCCCCATACAGGGGAGGAGTGAAAAACTGTTTTTT. This sequence encodes CASSPIQGRSEKLFF.

The rearrangement joins TRBV6-4 to TRBJ2-5; D is undetermined. The CDR3 totals 10 residues. CDR1 and CDR2 (germline): MRHNA, SNTAGT. With 9 bases removed from V and 7 bases from J, the gap between germline ends came to 9 bases. The CDR3 DNA sequence: TGTGCCAGGCTAACCGGGACCCAGTACTTC. This gives the protein CARLTGTQYF.

The chain combines TRBV5-4 with TRBJ2-5, with TRBD1 matching over 7 bases. From germline, CDR1 is SGHNT and CDR2 YYREEE (reference sequence). There are 15 residues in the CDR3. V lost 2 bases to trimming and J lost 5 bases; unmatched junction nucleotides: 9. The DNA for the CDR3 is TGTGCCAGCAGCTTCGGCAGGGAAGGGGGCGAGACCCAGTACTTC. Encoded protein: CASSFGREGGETQYF.

This chain uses TRBV27 with TRBJ2-6, with no clear D. Germline CDR1 reads MNHEY; CDR2 reads SMNVEV (reference sequence). V lost 5 bases and J 4 bases, leaving 9 bases between the germline ends. There are 14 residues in the CDR3. CDR3 DNA: TGTGCCAGCAGTCCACTTTCCGGGGCCAACGTCCTGACTTTC. This codes for CASSPLSGANVLTF.

This clone was counted a few times. The rearrangement links TRBV6-6 to TRBJ1-1; possible D gene TRBD1, 6 bases. This CDR3 has 16 amino acids. V lost 1 base and J lost 6, with 18 bases in between. CDR1 MNHNY and CDR2 SVGAGI come from the germline V gene (reference sequence). The CDR3 loop reads CASSYFRGGLNSEAFF. The CDR3 region has the DNA TGTGCCAGCAGTTACTTTAGGGGGGGCCTCAACTCTGAAGCTTTCTTT.

The genes are TRBV29-1 and TRBJ2-1; 12 bases align to TRBD1. CDR1 is SQVTM and CDR2 is ANQGSEA in the germline V gene. Trimming took 1 base from V and 4 from J; bases not matched to a gene: 5. The CDR3 consists of 16 residues. CDR3 loop: CSVEGPGQGAYNEQFF. The CDR3 DNA is TGCAGCGTTGAAGGACCGGGACAGGGGGCATACAATGAGCAGTTCTTC.

The rearrangement uses TRBV2 and TRBJ2-1; TRBD2 is a possible D gene (6 bases). V lost 6 bases and J lost 0, with 18 bases in between. Germline V lookup: CDR1 SNHLY, CDR2 FYNNEI. The CDR3 is 17 amino acids. Here the CDR3 DNA reads TGTGCCAGCAGCTCAATGCGTATGGGGGGCTCCTACAATGAGCAGTTCTTC. Translation gives CASSSMRMGGSYNEQFF.

This clone is a singleton in its sample. V is TRBV19 and J is TRBJ1-2; 8 positions agree with TRBD1. Looked up from germline, CDR1 is LNHDA and CDR2 is SQIVND (reference sequence). The junction had 7 bases not matched to a gene; V was cut back by 4 bases and J by 3 bases. The CDR3 is 15 amino acids. The CDR3 coding sequence is TGTGCCAGTAGTAGAGACAGGGGTTGGGACTATGGCTACACCTTC. It encodes CASSRDRGWDYGYTF.

This rearrangement joins TRBV5-1 to TRBJ2-2, with 9 nucleotides matching TRBD1. There are 15 residues in the CDR3. Germline CDR1 and CDR2: SGHRS and YFSETQ. Trimming took 4 bases from V and 3 from J; bases not matched to a gene: 4. The CDR3 region is CASSKRTGDTGELFF. The CDR3 DNA follows: TGCGCCAGCAGCAAAAGGACAGGGGACACCGGGGAGCTGTTTTTT.

The rearrangement joins TRBV6-1 to TRBJ2-5; 8 bases line up with TRBD2. This CDR3 spans 13 amino acids. The trim removed 7 bases at V and 4 bases at J, leaving 5 bases unmatched. CDR1 MNHNS and CDR2 SASEGT come from the germline V gene. The CDR3, as DNA: TGTGCCAGCAAAACAAGCGGGAGAGAGACCCAGTACTTC. It codes for CASKTSGRETQYF.

V is TRBV4-1 and J is TRBJ1-6; D possibly corresponds to TRBD1 (5 bases). V shed 1 base and J shed 15 bases, with 19 bases lying between them. This CDR3 is built from 15 residues. From germline, CDR1 is MGHRA and CDR2 YSYEKL. The CDR3 coding sequence is TGCGCCAGCAGCCAAGCTTGGGGAGGGACCGAGGGCCTCCACTTT. Encoded protein: CASSQAWGGTEGLHF.

The V gene is TRBV25-1, the J gene TRBJ1-1, with D possibly matching TRBD1 (6 bases). The CDR3 length is 14 residues. Germline V gene data show CDR1 as MGHDK and CDR2 as SYGVNS. V dropped 4 bases and J dropped 5 bases, with 14 bases sitting between them. The CDR3 spells CASSGPQGRTEAFF. The CDR3 DNA reads as TGTGCCAGCAGTGGCCCACAGGGAAGGACTGAAGCTTTCTTT.